Reported below is one T cell receptor (beta chain). Sequencing used immunoSEQ multiplex PCR; TCRdb keeps in-frame clones, though not all of them. The table includes 25,000 to 35,000 clones, about 94% detected once. V gave up 11 bases and J gave up 4 bases; unmatched junction bases: 9. From germline, CDR1 is MNHNS and CDR2 SASEGT. The CDR3 covers 14 residues. These data belong to a study of T cell clones after liver transplantation. Study context: A pre-transplant mixed lymphocyte reaction with TCRbeta sequencing defined graft-donor-reactive clones followed in post-transplant blood.

This TCR derives from a human patient who received a liver transplant. A subset of T cells may come from the graft donor. The source material was CD8+ T cells from blood, sampled 12 months after liver transplant. The V and J genes are TRBV6-1 and TRBJ2-3; 10 nucleotides align to TRBD1. The CDR3: CAADRGRPPDTQYF. CDR3 nucleotides: TGTGCCGCTGACAGGGGGCGCCCCCCAGATACGCAGTATTTT.